This TCR beta chain was profiled in a study of T-cell memory formation after mild COVID-19. Notes on the study in general: Day 15 to 85 contractors were CD4/CD8 balanced; later expanders leaned CD4+.

MiXCR, applied by TCRdb to the 5' RACE reads, yields one record per CDR3 protein. This sample has 150,000 to 200,000 distinct CDR3 sequences, with roughly a third found just once. This clonotype was seen only a few times. Antigen specificity is unknown. The CDR3 length is 15 residues. Trimming pared 3 bases from V and 3 bases from J, leaving 16 bases between. From germline, CDR1 is SGHRS and CDR2 YFSETQ. Sequencing was done on a sample of PBMCs or a T cell subset sorted from them (not recorded which). This chain joins TRBV5-1 and TRBJ2-7; TRBD2 is a possible D gene (6 bases). This clonotype was obtained from an adult woman who had mild COVID-19 (a few samples of this study predate the infection). Cell type and time point are not known. The CDR3 DNA is TGCGCCAGCAGCTGGTCCGGGACTGACTACTACGAGCAGTACTTC. The encoded protein is CASSWSGTDYYEQYF. Full variable domain (remainder filled in from reference TRBV5-1 and TRBJ2-7): KAGVTQTPRYLIKTRGQQVTLSCSPISGHRSVSWYQQTPGQGLQFLFEYFSETQRNKGNFPGRFSGRQFSNSRSEMNVSTLELGDSALYLCASSWSGTDYYEQYFGPGTRLTVT.